This TCR beta chain was recorded in a study of T cell responses to AZD1222 COVID-19 vaccine. Regarding the study as a whole: The peak T cell response came first, and repertoires were sampled only after it. Targeting of unmutated variant regions was reportedly seen in nearly half of spike-specific TCRs.

In the case of this clone: No antigen is known for it.

The protocol was immunoSEQ multiplex PCR, while the TCRdb copy is restricted to in-frame clones and leaves out a portion. The table records 65,000 to 95,000 clones, about 88% of them present only once. Trimming took off 2 bases at V and 11 bases at J, with 2 bases between the two ends. Germline CDR1 reads SGHRS; CDR2 reads YFSETQ. CDR3 length equals 9 residues. The chain uses TRBV5-1 and TRBJ1-5, with D unclear. The sample here was peripheral blood, taken on day 0 of AZD1222 vaccination. This clonotype was sampled from an adult in good health. CDR3 DNA: TGCGCCAGCAGCTTCGCCCAGCATTTT. This codes for CASSFAQHF.